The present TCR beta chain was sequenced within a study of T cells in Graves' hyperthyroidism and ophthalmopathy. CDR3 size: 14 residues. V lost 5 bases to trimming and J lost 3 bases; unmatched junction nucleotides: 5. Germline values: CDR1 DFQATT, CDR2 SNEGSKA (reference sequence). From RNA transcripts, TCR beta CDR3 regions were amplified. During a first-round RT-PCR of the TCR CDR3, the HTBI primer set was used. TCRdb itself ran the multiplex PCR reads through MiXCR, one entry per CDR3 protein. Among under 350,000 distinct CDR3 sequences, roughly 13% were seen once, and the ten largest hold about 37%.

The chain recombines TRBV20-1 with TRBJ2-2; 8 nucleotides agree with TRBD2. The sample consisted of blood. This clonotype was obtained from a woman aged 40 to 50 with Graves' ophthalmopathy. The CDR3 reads CSAQTSAYTGELFF. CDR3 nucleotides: TGCAGTGCTCAGACTAGCGCCTACACCGGGGAGCTGTTTTTT.